This T cell receptor (beta chain) was recorded in a study of cytomegalovirus exposure and HLA in healthy donors. The V end was cut by 5 bases, the J end by 3 bases, with 14 bases between. This CDR3 region has 14 residues. CDR1 is GTSNPN and CDR2 is SVGIG in the germline V gene (reference sequence). Both 60 Vbeta primers and 13 Jbeta primers went into the PCR. Profiled with immunoSEQ multiplex PCR; TCRdb holds only in-frame clones, not every one. The table has roughly 100,000 clones, 70% to 85% seen once. The gene calls are TRBV30 and TRBJ1-3; D is perhaps TRBD1 (5 bases). This TCR was sampled from a boy aged 5-17 years in good health and CMV-seronegative. What was sequenced was PBMCs. The CDR3 nucleotides read TGTGCCTGGGTCGCGGTAGGGGTTGGAAACACCATATATTTT. This encodes CAWVAVGVGNTIYF.